These 12 T cell receptor beta chains originate from one sample sequenced in a study of cytomegalovirus exposure and HLA in healthy donors. The primer mix had 60 Vbeta and 13 Jbeta primers. Sequenced by immunoSEQ multiplex PCR; TCRdb stores in-frame clones only, minus some. Of about 120,000 clones in the sample, 65% to 85% were seen once. The specimen was PBMCs. Every receptor here comes from a man aged 25-40 years in good health and CMV-seropositive.

The V gene is TRBV11-2, the J gene TRBJ2-7; possible D gene TRBD2, 5 bases. The CDR3 is 17 amino acids. V lost 1 base, J lost 3 bases, and 19 bases lay in between. Per the germline V gene, CDR1 is SGHAT and CDR2 is FQNNGV. CDR3 DNA sequence: TGTGCCAGCAGCTTAGGTTCAAGGCGGGTCCGATTCTACGAGCAGTACTTC. It translates to CASSLGSRRVRFYEQYF.

The CDR3 DNA is TGTGCTAGTGCCTCCTCCGCGAACACCGGGGAGCTGTTTTTT. Its protein is CASASSANTGELFF. The chain recombines TRBV12-5 with TRBJ2-2; D is ambiguous. Deletions cut 7 bases from V and 0 bases from J, with 9 bases between. Germline-derived CDR1 and CDR2 are LGHNT and FRNRAP. The CDR3 spans 14 residues.

The V and J genes are TRBV6-5 and TRBJ2-3, with 7 bases fitting TRBD2. This CDR3 contains 15 residues. Germline lookup yields CDR1 MNHEY and CDR2 SVGAGI. The V and J ends lost 7 bases and 1 base, in that order; junction bases with no gene match: 8. DNA of the CDR3: TGTGCCAGCACCGGCCTCGCGGGGGGCACAGATACGCAGTATTTT. Amino acids: CASTGLAGGTDTQYF.

This clone was observed a few times. This rearrangement joins TRBV4-1 to TRBJ1-1; the match to TRBD1 covers 8 bases. CDR3 size: 16 residues. Germline lookup yields CDR1 MGHRA and CDR2 YSYEKL. The V gene end was trimmed by 5 bases and the J gene end by 1 base; junction bases not matched to a gene: 9. CDR3: CASSSNTGGANTEAFF. The CDR3 bases are TGCGCCAGCAGCTCTAATACAGGGGGTGCGAACACTGAAGCTTTCTTT.

The chain is built from TRBV11-1 and TRBJ2-7; the D gene is possibly TRBD1 (5 bases). Looked up from germline, CDR1 is SGHAT and CDR2 is FQDESV (reference sequence). CDR3 size: 15 residues. The V gene lost 1 base and the J gene lost 2 bases, with 12 bases spanning the gap. Written as DNA, the CDR3 is TGTGCCAGCAGCTTAGGGGCAGGGAATACCTACGAGCAGTACTTC. Its translation is CASSLGAGNTYEQYF.

The rearrangement uses TRBV15 and TRBJ2-3; maybe TRBD1 (5 bases). The ends were cut back, 1 base at V and 2 bases at J, with 7 bases in the middle. The CDR3 is 14 residues long. CDR1 is LNHNV and CDR2 is YYDKDF in the germline V gene (reference sequence). Here the CDR3 DNA reads TGTGCCACCAGCAGAGGGACAATCACAGATACGCAGTATTTT. It encodes CATSRGTITDTQYF.

V usage is TRBV5-5 and J usage is TRBJ2-4; TRBD1 aligns across 8 bases. Per germline, CDR1 SGHKS and CDR2 YYEKEE (reference sequence). Losses at the gene ends were 2 bases for V and 10 bases for J; bases not matched to a gene: 8. The CDR3 loop spans 14 amino acids. CDR3 DNA: TGTGCCAGCAGCTTCACCCCAACAGGGGGAATTCAGTACTTC. The encoded protein is CASSFTPTGGIQYF.

The gene calls are TRBV11-1 and TRBJ2-3; 10 nucleotides align to TRBD1. Germline lookup yields CDR1 SGHAT and CDR2 FQDESV (reference sequence). V dropped 4 bases and J dropped 3; count of bases not matched to a gene: 7. CDR3 length: 16 amino acids. CDR3 sequence (DNA): TGTGCCAGCAGCTCAAGGACAGGGGGGTTGACAGATACGCAGTATTTT. Translation gives CASSSRTGGLTDTQYF.

This chain joins TRBV14 and TRBJ1-4; D unclear. The V end was cut by 0 bases, the J end by 0 bases, with 8 bases between. From germline, CDR1 is SGHDN and CDR2 FVKESK. This CDR3 has 16 residues. As DNA, the CDR3 is TGTGCCAGCAGCCAAGACGGCGGTGCAACTAATGAAAAACTGTTTTTT. Amino acids: CASSQDGGATNEKLFF. The variable domain in full, completed from reference TRBV14 and TRBJ1-4, reads EAGVTQFPSHSVIEKGQTVTLRCDPISGHDNLYWYRRVMGKEIKFLLHFVKESKQDESGMPNNRFLAERTGGTYSTLKVQPAELEDSGVYFCASSQDGGATNEKLFFGSGTQLSVL.

The chain combines TRBV7-2 with TRBJ2-7; 8 positions match TRBD2. The CDR3 totals 16 residues. CDR1 is SGHTA and CDR2 is FQGNSA in the germline V gene. The J segment lost 2 bases and the V segment lost 5 bases, leaving 11 bases of the junction unmatched. The CDR3: CASSLKSGGITYEQYF. The CDR3 bases are TGTGCCAGCAGCCTAAAAAGCGGGGGAATAACCTACGAGCAGTACTTC.

This chain links TRBV10-3 with TRBJ1-1; possible D gene TRBD1, 5 bases. V was trimmed by 6 bases and J by 0 bases, leaving 17 bases between them. This CDR3 has 16 amino acids. CDR1 and CDR2 (germline): ENHRY, SYGVKD. For the CDR3, the DNA is TGTGCCATCAGCGAAGGGGTCTCTTGGATGAACACTGAAGCTTTCTTT. Amino acid sequence: CAISEGVSWMNTEAFF.

The chain links TRBV7-3 to TRBJ2-3; 8 nucleotides agree with TRBD2. The CDR3 has 15 residues. Germline V gene sequence: CDR1 SGHTA, CDR2 FQGTGA. The J segment lost 2 bases and the V segment lost 5 bases, leaving 6 bases of the junction unmatched. In DNA form, the CDR3 reads TGTGCCAGCAGCCTTAGCGGGGATCCCACAGATACGCAGTATTTT. It codes for CASSLSGDPTDTQYF.